This TCR beta chain was recovered during a study of cytomegalovirus exposure and HLA in healthy donors. General study findings and limits: Reports indicated that the classifier achieved high specificity and sensitivity in diagnosing cytomegalovirus status. Within an earlier analysis, most TCR beta V segments proved productive either about 90% or about 30% of the time.

Note on this clone: The target antigen is unknown.

The CDR3 is 14 amino acids. CDR1 and CDR2 from the germline V gene are SGDLS and YYNGEE. V gave up 5 bases and J gave up 6 bases; unmatched junction bases: 3. Each donor's status was that of a healthy bone marrow donor. The PCR made use of 60 Vbeta and 13 Jbeta primers. Only in-frame clones appear in the TCRdb table, and some are missing; sequencing was by immunoSEQ multiplex PCR. The sample has roughly 180,000 clones, approximately 81% seen once; the top ten hold around 2.4%. The clonotype originates from a female donor in good health and CMV-seronegative. Sequencing was done on a sample of PBMCs. The genes are TRBV9 and TRBJ2-6; 9 nucleotides match TRBD1. CDR3 sequence: CASRGTGMANVLTF. CDR3 nucleotide sequence: TGTGCCAGCAGGGGGACAGGGATGGCCAACGTCCTGACTTTC.